The 18 T cell receptor delta chains presented below share a single source sample, sequenced in a study of Vδ1+ human thymocytes. Findings of the study overall: In the thymus, TRG and TRD repertoires looked highly polyclonal with Gaussian CDR3 lengths.

Antigens for these TCRs are unknown. Sequences come from RNA converted to cDNA by reverse transcription. Pooled V-gene forward primers with one constant-region reverse primer generated the CDR3 amplicons by multiplex PCR. TCRdb made new clone calls on the multiplex PCR reads using CATT. The data contain about 55,000 delta-chain clones, more than 15% of them singletons. Sequencing was carried out using Vdelta1+ gamma-delta thymocytes from the thymus. The subset here: FACS-sorted CD3+ TCRalphabeta- TCRVdelta1+ TCRVdelta2- thymocytes. These receptors all come from a boy under two years old who had congenital heart surgery.

This clone showed up just a few times. The chain uses TRDV3 and TRDJ1; 8 bases map to TRDD3. The CDR3 loop spans 13 amino acids. Germline V gene lookup returns CDR1 TVYSNPD and CDR2 GDNSRS (reference sequence). The V segment lost 2 bases and the J segment 7 bases; nucleotides outside the gene matches: 9. CDR3 DNA: TGTGCCTTTGCTGTTGGGGGGATAACTAAACTCATCTTT. Protein sequence: CAFAVGGITKLIF.

In the case of this clone: The junction departs from the called germline gene at one end, perhaps through a read error. The sample holds other DNA sequences that translate to the same CDR3. The chain joins TRDV1 to TRDJ1; possible D gene TRDD3, 5 bases. There are 14 residues in the CDR3. CDR1 is TSWWSYY, CDR2 QGS, per germline. CDR3 sequence reads: CALGEPVVTDKLIF. CDR3 sequence (DNA): TGTGCTCTCGGGGAACCTGTAGTCACCGATAAACTCATCTTT.

This clone came up a few times. This chain links TRDV1 with TRDJ1; 8 nucleotides agree with TRDD3. With 2 bases clipped from V and 4 bases from J, the junction kept 21 bases outside the gene matches. The CDR3 contains 20 residues. Germline-derived CDR1 and CDR2 are TSWWSYY and QGS. The CDR3 loop reads CALGEGLLPHTGDIIDKLIF. The CDR3 DNA sequence: TGTGCTCTTGGGGAAGGGCTCCTTCCCCACACGGGGGATATCATCGATAAACTCATCTTT.

J is TRDJ1 and V is TRDV1; TRDD3 aligns across 10 bases. The V segment lost 5 bases and the J segment 2 bases; nucleotides outside the gene matches: 23. This CDR3 comprises 21 residues. Germline V CDR1 and CDR2: TSWWSYY, QGS. Written as DNA, the CDR3 is TGTGCTCTTGGGACTCAGTTCGTTCCTACCCAACTGGGGGATGCAACCGATAAACTCATCTTT. It specifies CALGTQFVPTQLGDATDKLIF.

This clone was counted only a few times. J is TRDJ1 and V is TRDV1; 9 nucleotides match TRDD3. V dropped 5 bases and J dropped 4; count of bases not matched to a gene: 5. Germline V gene sequence: CDR1 TSWWSYY, CDR2 QGS. This CDR3 is 14 amino acids long. DNA for the CDR3: TGTGCTCTTGGGAAGATACTGGGGGACGATAAACTCATCTTT. Protein sequence: CALGKILGDDKLIF.

This clone has only one observation. The V gene was identified as TRDV1, while no J gene was called. The CDR3 loop spans 9 amino acids. Germline V gene data show CDR1 as TSWWSYY and CDR2 as QGS. DNA of the CDR3: TGTGCTCTTGGGTCCCAGGCCTTCTTT. Translating gives CALGSQAFF.

This clone was found a few times. This rearrangement joins TRDV1 to TRDJ1; TRDD3 matches at 11 bases. The CDR3 contains 23 residues. Germline-derived CDR1 and CDR2 are TSWWSYY and QGS. The V segment lost 5 bases and the J segment 0 bases; nucleotides outside the gene matches: 26. The CDR3 coding sequence is TGTGCTCTTGGGAACTCCAGGGGGACCCTTGAGTACTGGGGGATAGGGGACACCGATAAACTCATCTTT. Protein sequence: CALGNSRGTLEYWGIGDTDKLIF.

This clone turned up a few times. The chain couples TRDV1 to TRDJ2; 9 bases are shared with TRDD3. Trimming at V came to 4 bases and at J to 4 bases, leaving 19 bases not matched to a gene. Germline loops: CDR1 TSWWSYY, CDR2 QGS. The CDR3 consists of 20 residues. The CDR3 region has the DNA TGTGCTCTTGGGGCCCTAGGTGGGTGGGGATACGTCGTAGGGACAGCACAACTCTTCTTT. Encoded protein: CALGALGGWGYVVGTAQLFF.

The chain carries TRDV1 and TRDJ1; TRDD3 might be the D (6 bases). The CDR3 sequence is 17 residues long. V was trimmed by 0 bases and J by 1 base, leaving 15 bases between them. Germline lookup yields CDR1 TSWWSYY and CDR2 QGS. CDR3 sequence: CALGELPPGMGTDKLIF. The CDR3 DNA is TGTGCTCTTGGGGAACTCCCTCCGGGGATGGGCACCGATAAACTCATCTTT.

V is TRDV1 and J is TRDJ1; 8 nucleotides agree with TRDD3. With V trimmed by 2 bases and J by 1 base, 21 bases remained unmatched. Germline V lookup: CDR1 TSWWSYY, CDR2 QGS. The CDR3 consists of 21 residues. The CDR3 loop is CALGEGHPLLGGLRVTDKLIF. DNA of the CDR3: TGTGCTCTTGGGGAAGGACACCCTCTACTGGGGGGTTTGCGCGTCACCGATAAACTCATCTTT.

This clone was recorded a few times. V is TRDV1 and J is TRDJ1; TRDD3 matches at 9 bases. Germline V CDR1 and CDR2: TSWWSYY, QGS. V shed 0 bases, J shed 0 bases, and the junction held 8 bases outside the gene matches. This CDR3 comprises 18 residues. The CDR3 loop is CALGELILGERYTDKLIF. Written as DNA, the CDR3 is TGTGCTCTTGGGGAACTAATACTGGGGGAAAGGTACACCGATAAACTCATCTTT.

This clone was seen more than once but under ten times. J is TRDJ1 and V is TRDV1; weak D call: TRDD3 (5 bases). CDR1 is TSWWSYY and CDR2 is QGS in the germline V gene. Trimming pared 5 bases from V and 2 bases from J, leaving 27 bases between. This CDR3 contains 19 residues. The CDR3 reads CALGNYHPRRGARTDKLIF. The CDR3 DNA follows: TGTGCTCTTGGGAACTATCACCCCAGGCGGGGGGCCAGAACCGATAAACTCATCTTT.

This clone was seen only a few times. The chain couples TRDV2 to TRDJ1; weak D call: TRDD3 (5 bases). Germline lookup yields CDR1 GEAIGNYY and CDR2 EKD. The CDR3 is 14 residues long. V gave up 4 bases and J gave up 0 bases, with 11 bases separating them. Written as DNA, the CDR3 is TGTGCCTGTGAATGTACTGGTCACACCGATAAACTCATCTTT. Translating gives CACECTGHTDKLIF.

This clone has more than one count but fewer than ten. The chain recombines TRDV1 with TRDJ1; D gene unclear. V was pared by 2 bases and J by 0 bases, with 10 bases between. In germline, CDR1 is TSWWSYY, CDR2 QGS. The CDR3 runs to 15 residues. In DNA, the CDR3 is TGTGCTCTTGGGGAAGTGCACGGTTACACCGATAAACTCATCTTT. Residues: CALGEVHGYTDKLIF.

This clone came up many times. The chain joins TRDV2 to TRDJ1; TRDD3 matches at 7 bases. This CDR3 comprises 13 residues. J was trimmed by 2 bases and V by 1 base; bases with no gene match: 0. CDR1 GEAIGNYY and CDR2 EKD come from the germline V gene. The CDR3 spells CACDTGDTDKLIF. In DNA form, the CDR3 reads TGTGCCTGTGACACGGGGGATACCGATAAACTCATCTTT.

The V gene is TRDV1, the J gene TRDJ1; D possibly corresponds to TRDD3 (5 bases). The CDR3 totals 13 residues. The V gene lost 5 bases and the J gene lost 4 bases, with 11 bases spanning the gap. From germline, CDR1 is TSWWSYY and CDR2 QGS. The CDR3 bases are TGTGCTCTTGGGAAGGGGGTTAGCGATAAACTCATCTTT. Translating gives CALGKGVSDKLIF.

This chain links TRDV1 with TRDJ1; no clear D gene. The CDR3 runs 18 residues. Trimming pared 4 bases from V and 3 bases from J, leaving 24 bases between. The germline V gene encodes CDR1 TSWWSYY and CDR2 QGS. For the CDR3, the DNA is TGTGCTCTTGGGGCTACTATGAGGCCGCCCCAAGAGGCCGATAAACTCATCTTT. Translating it yields CALGATMRPPQEADKLIF.

This clone is medium-sized by share. This chain joins TRDV2 and TRDJ1; 10 bases agree with TRDD3. The V and J ends lost 0 bases and 0 bases, in that order; junction bases with no gene match: 18. This CDR3 has 21 amino acids. Germline assignment: CDR1 GEAIGNYY and CDR2 EKD. DNA for the CDR3: TGTGCCTGTGACACCGACAACCTGAGGGTACTGGGGGATTCCCACACCGATAAACTCATCTTT. Residues: CACDTDNLRVLGDSHTDKLIF.